Below are 24 T cell receptor beta chains sequenced from a single sample in a study of blood T cell repertoires in COVID-19. Clones were sequenced by immunoSEQ multiplex PCR, and TCRdb holds only the in-frame ones, with some missing. The top ten hold about 4.2% of the sample, which has about 340,000 clones, 65% to 90% seen once. The sample comprised PBMCs or T cells enriched from blood (not recorded which). The receptors were gathered from a woman between 35 and 50 years old with acute COVID-19.

V gene TRBV11-2 combines with J gene TRBJ1-1, with TRBD1 matching over 8 bases. Trimming removed 1 base from V and 5 bases from J; junction bases left unmatched: 9. Germline CDR1 is SGHAT and CDR2 is FQNNGV. This CDR3 contains 16 residues. The CDR3 bases are TGTGCCAGCAGCTTAGTCCCAGGGGGCGCGAGGACTGAAGCTTTCTTT. Residues: CASSLVPGGARTEAFF.

The chain links TRBV15 to TRBJ2-7; 11 nucleotides align to TRBD1. The length of the CDR3 is 16 residues. V trimming: 2 bases; J trimming: 4 bases; junction bases outside the gene matches: 7. Germline assignment: CDR1 LNHNV and CDR2 YYDKDF (reference sequence). CDR3 DNA sequence: TGTGCCACCAGCAGACTTAGGACAGGGGGCAGGTACGAGCAGTACTTC. Translating gives CATSRLRTGGRYEQYF.

The V call is TRBV29-1, the J call TRBJ2-7; 8 nucleotides align to TRBD1. CDR1 and CDR2 from the germline V gene are SQVTM and ANQGSEA. With 4 bases clipped from V and 4 bases from J, the junction kept 6 bases outside the gene matches. The CDR3 length is 13 residues. The CDR3 reads CSVAWTGNYEQYF. The CDR3 DNA sequence: TGCAGCGTTGCGTGGACAGGGAATTACGAGCAGTACTTC.

The gene calls are TRBV7-8 and TRBJ1-2; D call uncertain. Germline loops: CDR1 SGHVS, CDR2 FQNEAQ. Trimming took 5 bases from V and 3 from J, leaving 7 bases between them. The CDR3 runs 12 residues. CDR3 residues: CASSPSHYGYTF. The CDR3 DNA is TGTGCCAGCAGCCCGAGCCACTATGGCTACACCTTC.

V is TRBV3-1 (or the pseudogene TRBV3-2) and J is TRBJ2-1, with TRBD2 identical over 8 bases. CDR3 length equals 16 residues. V shed 4 bases, J shed 1 base, and the junction held 6 bases outside the gene matches. CDR1 is LGHDT, CDR2 YNNKEL, per germline (reference sequence). The CDR3: CASSPQSGGSYNEQFF. In DNA, the CDR3 is TGTGCCAGCAGCCCACAAAGCGGGGGTTCCTACAATGAGCAGTTCTTC.

V gene TRBV5-1 combines with J gene TRBJ2-5, with unresolved D. Trimming stripped 5 bases from V and 4 bases from J, with 12 bases between. Germline CDR1 reads SGHRS; CDR2 reads YFSETQ. This CDR3 has 13 amino acids. The CDR3 DNA sequence: TGCGCCAGCAGGGCGGTCGGTGCAGAGACCCAGTACTTC. This sequence encodes CASRAVGAETQYF.

The chain has TRBV19 and TRBJ1-4; 8 nucleotides agree with TRBD1. Germline CDR1 is LNHDA and CDR2 is SQIVND (reference sequence). Losses at the gene ends were 4 bases for V and 8 bases for J; bases not matched to a gene: 6. CDR3 length: 14 residues. CDR3 amino acids: CASSTQGVGEKLFF. The DNA of the CDR3 is TGTGCCAGTAGTACACAGGGGGTAGGAGAAAAACTGTTTTTT.

The gene calls are TRBV18 and TRBJ1-1; D gene ambiguous. The CDR3 loop spans 16 amino acids. The germline V gene encodes CDR1 KGHSH and CDR2 LQKENI. V lost 3 bases to trimming and J lost 0 bases, with 14 bases between them. The CDR3 here is CASSPRREGLNTEAFF. The CDR3 region has the DNA TGTGCCAGCTCACCGAGGAGGGAAGGTCTGAACACTGAAGCTTTCTTT.

The chain is built from TRBV6-2 or TRBV6-3 and TRBJ2-7; D unresolved. The CDR3 is 12 amino acids. Between the trimmed V and J ends, which lost 3 bases and 0 bases, there was a span of 3 bases. The germline gives CDR1 MNHEY, CDR2 SVGEGT. This chain's CDR3 is CASSYSSYEQYF. The CDR3 DNA reads as TGTGCCAGCAGTTATAGCTCCTACGAGCAGTACTTC.

The chain employs TRBV2 and TRBJ2-5, with TRBD2 as a possible D gene (7 bases). V was clipped by 3 bases and J by 1 base, with 21 bases between them. Germline assignment: CDR1 SNHLY and CDR2 FYNNEI. The CDR3 contains 18 residues. The CDR3 DNA sequence: TGTGCCAGCAGTGACACAAATTCTGCGGGGGCCCTCCAAGAGACCCAGTACTTC. The encoded protein is CASSDTNSAGALQETQYF.

Turning to this clone: Other DNA sequences of this sample code for an identical CDR3. V gene TRBV7-2 combines with J gene TRBJ2-1; 8 positions match TRBD2. With V trimmed by 6 bases and J by 0 bases, 7 bases remained unmatched. Per germline, CDR1 SGHTA and CDR2 FQGNSA. CDR3 length equals 16 residues. In DNA, the CDR3 is TGTGCCAGCAGTCTTGACAGCGGGAGCTCCTACAATGAGCAGTTCTTC. Protein sequence: CASSLDSGSSYNEQFF. Full variable domain (outside the CDR3, taken from reference TRBV7-2 and TRBJ2-1): GAGVSQSPSNKVTEKGKDVELRCDPISGHTALYWYRQSLGQGLEFLIYFQGNSAPDKSGLPSDRFSAERTGGSVSTLTIQRTQQEDSAVYLCASSLDSGSSYNEQFFGPGTRLTVL.

The V call is TRBV7-2, the J call TRBJ1-2, with D hard to call. V was clipped by 4 bases and J by 4 bases, with 4 bases between them. CDR1 and CDR2 (germline): SGHTA, FQGNSA. This CDR3 comprises 11 residues. CDR3 coding DNA: TGTGCCAGCAGCTCCAGCTATGGCTACACCTTC. This sequence encodes CASSSSYGYTF. The full variable domain, in which reference TRBV7-2 and TRBJ1-2 provide the parts outside the CDR3, is GAGVSQSPSNKVTEKGKDVELRCDPISGHTALYWYRQSLGQGLEFLIYFQGNSAPDKSGLPSDRFSAERTGGSVSTLTIQRTQQEDSAVYLCASSSSYGYTFGSGTRLTVV.

This sequence joins TRBV19 and TRBJ1-3, with a weak D call TRBD1 (6 bases). Per the germline V gene, CDR1 is LNHDA and CDR2 is SQIVND (reference sequence). Trimming took off 7 bases at V and 0 bases at J, with 19 bases between the two ends. There are 17 residues in the CDR3. The CDR3 nucleotides are TGTGCCAGTACCCAGTACGGGACACCCGTCTCTGGAAACACCATATATTTT. Translating gives CASTQYGTPVSGNTIYF. The complete variable domain, with remaining parts taken from reference TRBV19 and TRBJ1-3, reads DGGITQSPKYLFRKEGQNVTLSCEQNLNHDAMYWYRQDPGQGLRLIYYSQIVNDFQKGDIAEGYSVSREKKESFPLTVTSAQKNPTAFYLCASTQYGTPVSGNTIYFGEGSWLTVV.

The chain has TRBV9 and TRBJ1-2; D might be TRBD1 (5 bases). V lost 0 bases and J 8 bases, leaving 17 bases between the germline ends. From germline, CDR1 is SGDLS and CDR2 YYNGEE. The CDR3 is 15 amino acids. The DNA of the CDR3 is TGTGCCAGCAGCGTAGTGGATGACAGAGCAGGAGGCTACACCTTC. The encoded protein is CASSVVDDRAGGYTF.

The CDR3 bases are TGTGCTAGTGGTTTGGGGACATTGAACACCGGGGAGCTGTTTTTT. It encodes CASGLGTLNTGELFF. The chain is built from TRBV12-5 and TRBJ2-2, with a possible D match to TRBD1 (5 bases). V was clipped by 1 base and J by 1 base, with 7 bases between them. The CDR3 length is 15 residues. Germline CDR1 and CDR2: LGHNT and FRNRAP.

This chain links TRBV24-1 with TRBJ2-3; TRBD1 matches at 8 bases. This CDR3 has 15 residues. CDR1 and CDR2 from the germline V gene are KGHDR and SFDVKD. The V segment lost 3 bases and the J segment 4 bases; nucleotides outside the gene matches: 5. CDR3 bases: TGTGCCACCAGTGATCCGCAGGGGGCATCAGATACGCAGTATTTT. Translation: CATSDPQGASDTQYF.

The chain joins TRBV28 to TRBJ2-5; 11 nucleotides match TRBD2. J gave up 4 bases and V 4 bases, and 14 bases lay outside the gene matches. Germline values: CDR1 MDHEN, CDR2 SYDVKM. The CDR3 loop spans 18 amino acids. As DNA, the CDR3 is TGTGCCAGCAGTTCCCTAGAGGTAGCGGGAGGGGTAGGAGAGACCCAGTACTTC. Its translation is CASSSLEVAGGVGETQYF.

V usage is TRBV5-8 and J usage is TRBJ1-5; D is unresolved. With 1 base removed from V and 4 bases from J, the gap between germline ends came to 9 bases. Germline CDR1 is SGHTS and CDR2 is YDEGEE. The CDR3 has 14 residues. CDR3 protein: CASSLKQRNQPQHF. CDR3 DNA sequence: TGTGCCAGCAGCTTGAAACAGAGAAATCAGCCCCAGCATTTT.

The chain links TRBV9 to TRBJ1-6; possible D gene TRBD1, 5 bases. This CDR3 spans 16 amino acids. Looked up from germline, CDR1 is SGDLS and CDR2 is YYNGEE. V lost 1 base to trimming and J lost 10 bases, with 18 bases between them. The CDR3, as DNA: TGTGCCAGCAGCGTACGGGAAACCGTTGGGGGGTCACCCCTCCACTTT. Its translation: CASSVRETVGGSPLHF.

The J gene is TRBJ2-7, the V gene TRBV11-2, with D tentatively TRBD2 (6 bases). Germline values: CDR1 SGHAT, CDR2 FQNNGV. The CDR3 extends over 16 amino acids. Trimming removed 3 bases from V and 4 bases from J, with 19 bases in between. CDR3 nucleotides: TGTGCCAGCAGCTTGGAGGGTACGTCCTATTCTTACGAGCAGTACTTC. It is translated as CASSLEGTSYSYEQYF.

The V and J genes are TRBV28 and TRBJ1-4, with 9 bases matching TRBD1. Losses at the gene ends were 6 bases for V and 8 bases for J; bases not matched to a gene: 7. The CDR3 contains 14 residues. Germline V gene sequence: CDR1 MDHEN, CDR2 SYDVKM. DNA for the CDR3: TGTGCCAGCAGGGCGGGACAGGGAAAAGAAAAACTGTTTTTT. Translation: CASRAGQGKEKLFF.

This clone has more than one count but fewer than ten. The V and J genes are TRBV7-8 and TRBJ1-6; TRBD1 aligns across 9 bases. The germline V gene encodes CDR1 SGHVS and CDR2 FQNEAQ. After removal of 3 bases from V and 5 bases from J, the junction contained 2 bases not matched to a gene. The CDR3 has 15 amino acids. The CDR3 coding sequence is TGTGCCAGCAGCTTGGGGGACAGGGATAATTCACCCCTCCACTTT. Its protein is CASSLGDRDNSPLHF.

The chain joins TRBV2 to TRBJ1-2; TRBD1 matches 7 bases. V shed 6 bases, J shed 3 bases, and the junction held 7 bases outside the gene matches. CDR3 size: 14 residues. Germline V gives CDR1 SNHLY, CDR2 FYNNEI. Written as DNA, the CDR3 is TGTGCCAGCAGACTTCAGGGGGTGGACTATGGCTACACCTTC. Its translation: CASRLQGVDYGYTF.

The chain employs TRBV28 and TRBJ1-3; perhaps TRBD1 as D (6 bases). Trimming shortened V by 7 bases and J by 8 bases, and 15 bases separated the two germline ends. This CDR3 region has 13 residues. CDR1 is MDHEN, CDR2 SYDVKM, per germline. CDR3 sequence: CASTTGTSHTIYF. CDR3 bases: TGTGCCAGCACCACAGGGACAAGCCACACCATATATTTT.